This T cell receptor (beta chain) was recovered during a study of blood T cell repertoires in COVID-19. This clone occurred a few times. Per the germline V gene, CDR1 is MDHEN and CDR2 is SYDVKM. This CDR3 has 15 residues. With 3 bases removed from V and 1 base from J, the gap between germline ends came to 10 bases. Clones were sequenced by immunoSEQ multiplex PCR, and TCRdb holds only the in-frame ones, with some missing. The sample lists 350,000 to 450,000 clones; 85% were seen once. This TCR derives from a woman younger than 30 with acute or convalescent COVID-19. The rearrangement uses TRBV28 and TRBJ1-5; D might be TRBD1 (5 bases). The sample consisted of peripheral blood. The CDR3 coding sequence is TGTGCCAGCAGTTTTGGAGGGGCCAGCAATCAGCCCCAGCATTTT. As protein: CASSFGGASNQPQHF. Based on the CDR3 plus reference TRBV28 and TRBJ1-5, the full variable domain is DVKVTQSSRYLVKRTGEKVFLECVQDMDHENMFWYRQDPGLGLRLIYFSYDVKMKEKGDIPEGYSVSREKKERFSLILESASTNQTSMYLCASSFGGASNQPQHFGDGTRLSIL.